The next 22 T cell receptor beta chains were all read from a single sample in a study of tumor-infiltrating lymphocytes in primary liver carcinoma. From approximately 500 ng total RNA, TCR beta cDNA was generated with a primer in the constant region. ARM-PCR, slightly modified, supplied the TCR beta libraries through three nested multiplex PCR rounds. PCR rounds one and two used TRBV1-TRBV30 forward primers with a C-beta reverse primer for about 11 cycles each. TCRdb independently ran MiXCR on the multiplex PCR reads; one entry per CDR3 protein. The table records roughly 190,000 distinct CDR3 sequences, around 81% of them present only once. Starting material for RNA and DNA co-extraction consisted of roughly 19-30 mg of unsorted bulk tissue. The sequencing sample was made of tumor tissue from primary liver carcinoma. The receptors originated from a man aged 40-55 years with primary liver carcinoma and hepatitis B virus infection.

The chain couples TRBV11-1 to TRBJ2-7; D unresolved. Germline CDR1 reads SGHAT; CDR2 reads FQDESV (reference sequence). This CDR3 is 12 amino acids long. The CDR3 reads CISSPDGYEQYF. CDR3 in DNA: TGTATCAGCAGCCCAGACGGCTACGAGCAGTACTTC.

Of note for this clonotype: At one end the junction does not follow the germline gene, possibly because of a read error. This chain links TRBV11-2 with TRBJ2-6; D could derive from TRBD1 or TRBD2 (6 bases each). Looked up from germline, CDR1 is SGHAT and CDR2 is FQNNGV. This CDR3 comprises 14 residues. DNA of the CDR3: TGTGCCAGCAGCTTAGTAGGGGGGACCAACCTCCTGACTTTC. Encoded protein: CASSLVGGTNLLTF.

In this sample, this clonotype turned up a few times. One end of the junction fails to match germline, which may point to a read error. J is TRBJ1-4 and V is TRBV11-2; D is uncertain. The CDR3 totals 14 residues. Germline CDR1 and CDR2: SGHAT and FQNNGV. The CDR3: CASSLGSSPEKLLF. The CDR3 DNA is TGTGCCAGCAGCTTAGGAAGCAGCCCTGAAAAACTGCTTTTT.

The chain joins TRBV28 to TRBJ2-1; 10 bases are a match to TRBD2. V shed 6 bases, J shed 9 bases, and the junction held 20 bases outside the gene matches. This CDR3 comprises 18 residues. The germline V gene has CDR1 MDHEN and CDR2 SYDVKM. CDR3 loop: CASSQIDRISGRKGEQFF. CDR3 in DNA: TGTGCCAGCAGCCAAATAGATAGGATTAGCGGGAGGAAGGGTGAGCAGTTCTTC.

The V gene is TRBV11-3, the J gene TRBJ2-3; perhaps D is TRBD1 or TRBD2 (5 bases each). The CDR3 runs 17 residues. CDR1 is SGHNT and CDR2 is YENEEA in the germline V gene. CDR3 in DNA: TGTACCAACAGCCCCGGGACCTTGAGAAGCGGCACAGATACGCAGTATTTT. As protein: CTNSPGTLRSGTDTQYF.

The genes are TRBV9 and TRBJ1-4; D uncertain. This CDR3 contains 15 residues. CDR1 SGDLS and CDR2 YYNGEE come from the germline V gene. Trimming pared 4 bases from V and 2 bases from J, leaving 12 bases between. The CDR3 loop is CASSPHTLTNEKLFF. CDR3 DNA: TGTGCCAGCAGCCCCCATACCCTGACTAATGAAAAACTGTTTTTT. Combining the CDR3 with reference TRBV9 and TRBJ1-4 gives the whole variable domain DSGVTQTPKHLITATGQRVTLRCSPRSGDLSVYWYQQSLDQGLQFLIQYYNGEERAKGNILERFSAQQFPDLHSELNLSSLELGDSALYFCASSPHTLTNEKLFFGSGTQLSVL.

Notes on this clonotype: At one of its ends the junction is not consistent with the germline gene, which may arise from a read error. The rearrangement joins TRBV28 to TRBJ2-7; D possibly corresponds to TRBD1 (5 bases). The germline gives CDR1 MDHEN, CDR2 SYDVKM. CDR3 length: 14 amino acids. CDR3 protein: CASSPPQEYYEKYF. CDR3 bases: TGTGCCAGCAGTCCTCCACAGGAGTACTACGAGAAGTACTTC.

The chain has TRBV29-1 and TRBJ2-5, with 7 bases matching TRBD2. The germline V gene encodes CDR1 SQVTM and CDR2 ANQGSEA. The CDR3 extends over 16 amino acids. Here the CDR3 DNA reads TGCAGTGTTAAACCTGGAGGACTAGTTCTGGCAGAGACCCAGTACTTC. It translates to CSVKPGGLVLAETQYF.

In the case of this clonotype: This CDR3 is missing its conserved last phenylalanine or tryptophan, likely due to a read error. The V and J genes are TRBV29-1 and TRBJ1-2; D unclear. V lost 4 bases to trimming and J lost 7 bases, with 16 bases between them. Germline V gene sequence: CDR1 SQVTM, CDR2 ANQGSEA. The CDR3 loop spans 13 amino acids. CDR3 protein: CSVGPTTGFGYTI. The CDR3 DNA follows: TGCAGCGTTGGACCTACTACGGGGTTTGGCTACACCATC.

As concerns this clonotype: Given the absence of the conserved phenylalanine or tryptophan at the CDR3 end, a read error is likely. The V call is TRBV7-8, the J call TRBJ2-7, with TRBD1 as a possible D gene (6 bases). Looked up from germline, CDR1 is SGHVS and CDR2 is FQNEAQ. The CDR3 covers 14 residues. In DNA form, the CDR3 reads TGTGCCAGCAGCTTCCGGGACACCTCCTACAAGCAGTACATC. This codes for CASSFRDTSYKQYI.

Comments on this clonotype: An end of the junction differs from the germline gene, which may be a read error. This CDR3 is CASSDSNPYTQYF. The CDR3 bases are TGTGCCAGCAGTGACTCTAACCCTTATACGCAGTATTTT. This rearrangement joins TRBV6-2 or TRBV6-3 to TRBJ2-3; D call uncertain. CDR3 length: 13 residues. CDR1 and CDR2 from the germline V gene are MNHEY and SVGEGT.

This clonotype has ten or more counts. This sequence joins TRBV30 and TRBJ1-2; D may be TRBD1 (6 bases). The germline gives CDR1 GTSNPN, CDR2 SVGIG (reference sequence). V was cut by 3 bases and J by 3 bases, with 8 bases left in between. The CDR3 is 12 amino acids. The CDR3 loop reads CAWRDSHYGYTF. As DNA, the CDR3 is TGTGCCTGGAGGGACAGTCACTATGGCTACACCTTC.

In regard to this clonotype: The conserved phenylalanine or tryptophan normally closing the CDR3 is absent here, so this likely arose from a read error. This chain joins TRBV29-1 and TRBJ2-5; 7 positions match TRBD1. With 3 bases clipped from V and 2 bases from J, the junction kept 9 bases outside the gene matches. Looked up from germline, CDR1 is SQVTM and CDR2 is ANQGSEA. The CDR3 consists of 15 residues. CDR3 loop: CSVEPDRGRQETQYI. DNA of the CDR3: TGCAGCGTTGAGCCCGATAGGGGGCGTCAAGAGACCCAGTACATC.

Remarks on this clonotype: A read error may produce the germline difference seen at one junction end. CDR3 bases: TGCGCCAGCAGCCAAGACCCTAAGCGGGGGGTGATCGGGGAGCTGCTTTTT. This encodes CASSQDPKRGVIGELLF. The V call is TRBV4-1, the J call TRBJ2-2; 9 bases fit TRBD2. This CDR3 spans 17 amino acids. Germline-derived CDR1 and CDR2 are MGHRA and YSYEKL.

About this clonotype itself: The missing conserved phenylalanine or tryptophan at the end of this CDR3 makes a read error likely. CDR3 sequence (DNA): TGTGTCAACAGCCCGAGGGGGGATCTCAACGATGACTACACCTCC. Protein product: CVNSPRGDLNDDYTS. The rearrangement joins TRBV4-2 to TRBJ1-2, with D perhaps TRBD1 (6 bases). This CDR3 region has 15 residues. CDR1 is LGHNA, CDR2 YNFKEQ, per germline.

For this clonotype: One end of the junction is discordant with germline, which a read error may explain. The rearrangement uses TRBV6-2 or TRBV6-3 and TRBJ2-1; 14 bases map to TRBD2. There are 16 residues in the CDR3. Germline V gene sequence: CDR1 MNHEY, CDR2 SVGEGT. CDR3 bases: TGTGTCAGCAGATCCAGGACTAGCGGGAGGACCAATGAGCAGTTCTTC. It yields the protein CVSRSRTSGRTNEQFF.

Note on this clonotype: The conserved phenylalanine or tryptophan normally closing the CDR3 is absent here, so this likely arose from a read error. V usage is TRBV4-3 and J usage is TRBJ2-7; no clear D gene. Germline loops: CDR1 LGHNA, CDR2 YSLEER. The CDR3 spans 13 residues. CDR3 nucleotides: TGCACAAGCAGCCAAGAACAGCGCTACGAGCAGTACTTA. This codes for CTSSQEQRYEQYL.

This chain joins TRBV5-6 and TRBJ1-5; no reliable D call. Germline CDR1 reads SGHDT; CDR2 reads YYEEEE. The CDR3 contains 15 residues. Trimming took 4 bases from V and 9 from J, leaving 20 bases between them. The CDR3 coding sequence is TGTGCCAGCAGCATCTTGGCCATGGGCGATCGGCCCCAGCATTTT. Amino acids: CASSILAMGDRPQHF.

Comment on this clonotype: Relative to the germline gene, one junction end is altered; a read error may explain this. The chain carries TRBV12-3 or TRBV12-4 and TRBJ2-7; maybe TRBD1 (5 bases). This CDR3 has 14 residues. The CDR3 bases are TGTACCAGCAGTTTGCAGGCAGGGTCCTACGAGCAGTACTTC. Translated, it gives CTSSLQAGSYEQYF.

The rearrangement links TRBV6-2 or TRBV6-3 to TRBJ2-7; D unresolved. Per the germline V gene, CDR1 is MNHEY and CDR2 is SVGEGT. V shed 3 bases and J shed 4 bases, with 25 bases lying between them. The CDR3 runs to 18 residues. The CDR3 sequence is CASSYNTRTMGYSYEQYF. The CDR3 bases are TGTGCCAGCAGTTATAATACCCGAACTATGGGGTACTCTTACGAGCAGTACTTC.

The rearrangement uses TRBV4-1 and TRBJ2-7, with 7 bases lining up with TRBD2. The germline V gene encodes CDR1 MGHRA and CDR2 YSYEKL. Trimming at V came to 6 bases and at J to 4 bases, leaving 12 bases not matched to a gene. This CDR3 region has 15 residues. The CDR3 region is CASSPLGGEGYEQYF. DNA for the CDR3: TGCGCCAGCAGTCCCTTAGGAGGGGAGGGTTACGAGCAGTACTTC.

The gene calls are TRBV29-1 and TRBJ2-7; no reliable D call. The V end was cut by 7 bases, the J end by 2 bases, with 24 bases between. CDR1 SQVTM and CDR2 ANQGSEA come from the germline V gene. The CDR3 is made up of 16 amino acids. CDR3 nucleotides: TGCAGCGCCATGACGTCTGGGTCGGGCACTCCCTACGAGCAGTACTTC. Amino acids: CSAMTSGSGTPYEQYF.